This TCR beta chain was obtained from a study of T-cell reconstitution after alpha-beta-depleted transplantation in children. Points on this clonotype: Antigen: not known.

CDR1 and CDR2 (germline): LNHDA, SQIVND (reference sequence). There are 15 residues in the CDR3. Deletions cut 3 bases from V and 5 bases from J, with 16 bases between. The library targeted TCRbeta and was prepared with unique molecular identifiers. One entry per CDR3 protein, called by TCRdb with MiXCR from the PCR reads. Altogether some 130,000 distinct CDR3 sequences are present, more than 9.5% being singletons, with the ten largest covering under 30%. General study points: Several hundred expanded graft clones reportedly gave rise to the alpha-beta T cells present about two months after transplant. T-cell numbers and diversity one year post-transplant derived largely from freshly generated T cells.

The gene calls are TRBV19 and TRBJ1-1; TRBD1 is a possible D gene (5 bases). This sequence was found in a girl in the first two years of life who had a stem cell transplant for combined immunodeficiency, so the T cells may come from the graft donor. Material: PBMCs, mostly from graft donor cells, obtained 180 days after TCRalphabeta/CD19-depleted stem cell transplant. The CDR3 loop reads CASSMGREAKTEAFF. CDR3 nucleotide sequence: TGTGCCAGTAGTATGGGCAGGGAAGCGAAGACTGAAGCTTTCTTT. Looking up the rest from reference TRBV19 and TRBJ1-1 gives the full variable domain: DGGITQSPKYLFRKEGQNVTLSCEQNLNHDAMYWYRQDPGQGLRLIYYSQIVNDFQKGDIAEGYSVSREKKESFPLTVTSAQKNPTAFYLCASSMGREAKTEAFFGQGTRLTVV.